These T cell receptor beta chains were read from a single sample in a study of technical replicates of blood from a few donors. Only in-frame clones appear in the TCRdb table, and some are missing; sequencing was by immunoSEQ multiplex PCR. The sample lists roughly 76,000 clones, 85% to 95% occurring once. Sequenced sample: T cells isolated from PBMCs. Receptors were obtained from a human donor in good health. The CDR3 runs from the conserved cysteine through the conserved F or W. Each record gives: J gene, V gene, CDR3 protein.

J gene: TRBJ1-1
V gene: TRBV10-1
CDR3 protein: CASSIFREIDTEAFF

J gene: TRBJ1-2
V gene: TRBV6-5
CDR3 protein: CASRTGSDVDGYTF

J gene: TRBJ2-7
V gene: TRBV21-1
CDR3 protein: CASSLRTVGEQYF

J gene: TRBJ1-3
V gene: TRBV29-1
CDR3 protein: CSVVHGKTGNTIYF

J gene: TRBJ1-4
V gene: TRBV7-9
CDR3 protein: CASSLRATNEKLFF

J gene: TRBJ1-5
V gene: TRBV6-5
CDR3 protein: CASSLTGLGNQPQHF

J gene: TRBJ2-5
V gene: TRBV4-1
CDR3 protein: CASSQDQDGGGETQYF

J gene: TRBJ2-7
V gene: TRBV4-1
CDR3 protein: CASSLERLGGEQYF

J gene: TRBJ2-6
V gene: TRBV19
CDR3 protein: CASSMTGYTYSGANVLTF

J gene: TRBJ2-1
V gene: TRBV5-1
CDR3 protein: CASSFEGASNEQFF

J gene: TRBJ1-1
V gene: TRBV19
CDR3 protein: CASSAPDRGITEAFF

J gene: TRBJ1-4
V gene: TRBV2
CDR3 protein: CASSEQGRYEKLFF

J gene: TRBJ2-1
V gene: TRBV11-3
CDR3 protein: CASSLGLAGEQFF

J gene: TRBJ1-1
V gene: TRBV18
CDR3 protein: CASSPPTGAWTEAFF

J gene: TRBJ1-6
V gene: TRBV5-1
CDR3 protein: CASRSGQGPTHNSPLHF

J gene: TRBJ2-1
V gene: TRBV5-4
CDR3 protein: CASSLPPAGAYNEQFF

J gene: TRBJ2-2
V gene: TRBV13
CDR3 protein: CASSVLAGDQDTGELFF

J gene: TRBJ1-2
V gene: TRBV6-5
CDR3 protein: CASRLGQGGNYGYTF

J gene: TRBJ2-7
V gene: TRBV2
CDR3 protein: CASSAGRGTSHLHSYEQYF

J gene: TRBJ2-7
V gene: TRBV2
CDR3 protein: CASSDGGTGSYEQYF

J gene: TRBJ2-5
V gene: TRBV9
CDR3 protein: CASSLNSGGETQYF

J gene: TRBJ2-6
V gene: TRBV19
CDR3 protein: CASSMGDSGANVLTF

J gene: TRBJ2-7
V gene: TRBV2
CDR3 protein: CASSGTGTEQYF

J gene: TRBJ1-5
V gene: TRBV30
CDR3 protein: CAWNPGGSNQPQHF

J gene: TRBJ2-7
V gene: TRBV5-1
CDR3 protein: CASSLRGSYEQYF

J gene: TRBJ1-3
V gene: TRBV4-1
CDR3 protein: CASSQDMAGDRIGNTIYF

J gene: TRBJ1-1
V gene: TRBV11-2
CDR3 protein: CASSLVFRQRNTEAFF

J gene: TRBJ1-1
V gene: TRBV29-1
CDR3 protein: CSVEETPRVEAFF

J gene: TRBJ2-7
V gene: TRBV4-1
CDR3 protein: CASSPMTVTPSEQYF

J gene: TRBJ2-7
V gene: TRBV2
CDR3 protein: CASLGQGAYEQYF

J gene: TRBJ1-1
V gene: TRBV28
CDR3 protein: CASSFSFQGLKTEAFF

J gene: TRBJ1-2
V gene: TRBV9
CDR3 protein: CASSVVLGGAVPVYGYTF

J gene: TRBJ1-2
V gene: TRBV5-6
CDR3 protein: CASSLTPRQGPTYGYTF

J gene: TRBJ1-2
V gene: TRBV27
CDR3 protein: CASSLSGQDGYTF

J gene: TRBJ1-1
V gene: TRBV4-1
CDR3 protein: CASSQVASNTEAFF

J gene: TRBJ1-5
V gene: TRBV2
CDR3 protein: CASSQEGQGAQPQHF

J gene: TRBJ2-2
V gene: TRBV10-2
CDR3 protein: CASKLAANTGELFF

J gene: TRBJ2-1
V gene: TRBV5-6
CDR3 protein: CASSPRTDNYNEQFF

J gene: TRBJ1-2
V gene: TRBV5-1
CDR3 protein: CASSLGGDQSGYTF

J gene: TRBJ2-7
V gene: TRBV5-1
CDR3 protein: CASSLLYGQGYEQYF

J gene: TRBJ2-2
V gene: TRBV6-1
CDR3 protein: CASSPAGPQTGELFF

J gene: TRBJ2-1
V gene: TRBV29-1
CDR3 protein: CSVEGPQGLDNEQFF

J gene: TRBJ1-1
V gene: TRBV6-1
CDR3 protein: CASTQGNTEAFF

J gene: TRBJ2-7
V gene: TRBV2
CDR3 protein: CASSSLGAYEQYF

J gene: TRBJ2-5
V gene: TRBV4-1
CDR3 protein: CASSQEDPGSASQKTQYF

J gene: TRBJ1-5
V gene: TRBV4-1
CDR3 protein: CASSQGHRHSNQPQHF

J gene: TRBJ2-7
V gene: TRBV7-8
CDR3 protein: CASSLAGPLVSQYF

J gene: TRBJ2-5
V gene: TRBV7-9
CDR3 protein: CASSQEGATQYF

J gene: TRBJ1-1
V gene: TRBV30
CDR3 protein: CAWGMGGIEAFF

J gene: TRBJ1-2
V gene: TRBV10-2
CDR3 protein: CASTSLTVGYTF

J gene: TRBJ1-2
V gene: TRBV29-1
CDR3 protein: CSASSWGTGKDYGYTF

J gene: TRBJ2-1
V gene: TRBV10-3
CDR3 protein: CATLGGRDYNEQFF

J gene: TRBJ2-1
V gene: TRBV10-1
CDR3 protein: CASSESGLAGGPYNEQFF

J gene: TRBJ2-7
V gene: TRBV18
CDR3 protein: CASSPPRGRDEQYF

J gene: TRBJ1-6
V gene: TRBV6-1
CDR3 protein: CASSEHLGGGTNSPLHF

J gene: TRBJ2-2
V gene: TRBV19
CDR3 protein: CASTGTSGGFGELFF

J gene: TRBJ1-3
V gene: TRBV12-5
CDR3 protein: CASGLFLARSGNTIYF

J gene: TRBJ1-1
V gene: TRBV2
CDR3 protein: CASSGSAGGTEAFF

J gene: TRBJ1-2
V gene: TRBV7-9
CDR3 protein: CASSSGGRVDYGYTF